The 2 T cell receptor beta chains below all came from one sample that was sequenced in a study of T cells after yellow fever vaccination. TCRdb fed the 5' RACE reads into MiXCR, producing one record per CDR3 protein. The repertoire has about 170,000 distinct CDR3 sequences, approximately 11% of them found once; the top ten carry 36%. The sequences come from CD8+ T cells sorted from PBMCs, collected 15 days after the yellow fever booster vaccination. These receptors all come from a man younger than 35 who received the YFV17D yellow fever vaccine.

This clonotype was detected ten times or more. The CDR3 nucleotides read TGTGCCAGCAGCTTCGCAGGGCCCCCAGATACGCAGTATTTT. Residues: CASSFAGPPDTQYF. The V call is TRBV5-5, the J call TRBJ2-3, with D possibly matching TRBD1 (5 bases). V was trimmed by 2 bases and J by 4 bases, leaving 11 bases between them. CDR1 SGHKS and CDR2 YYEKEE come from the germline V gene (reference sequence). The CDR3 runs 14 residues.

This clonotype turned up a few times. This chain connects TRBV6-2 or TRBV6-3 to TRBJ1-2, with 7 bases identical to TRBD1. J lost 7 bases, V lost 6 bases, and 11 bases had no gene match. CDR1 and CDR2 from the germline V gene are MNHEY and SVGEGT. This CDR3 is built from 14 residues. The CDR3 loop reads CASRPLETGTGYTF. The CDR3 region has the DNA TGTGCCAGCAGACCCTTGGAGACAGGGACTGGCTACACCTTC.